This section outlines one TCR beta chain sequence together with its context. Its antigen remains unidentified. Quantitative barcoded 5'-RACE was used to prepare TCR beta libraries. TCRdb redid the calling of the 5' RACE reads with MiXCR, one entry per CDR3 protein. In the table there are 750,000 to 850,000 distinct CDR3 sequences, about 11% of which are singletons. The data were obtained in a study of CD8 T cells in ankylosing spondylitis. In germline, CDR1 is SGHDT, CDR2 YYEEEE. The CDR3 runs 15 residues. V was clipped by 2 bases and J by 4 bases, with 14 bases between them. Study-level points and caveats: Matched synovial fluid from ankylosing spondylitis patients was reported to be enriched for disease-linked clones. Prior literature has documented some motif variants in synovial fluid and blood from reactive arthritis. Ankylosing spondylitis blood appeared to carry a characteristic TCR beta motif of roughly 8 highly homologous variants.

Sequenced material: blood, either unsorted or a sorted T cell fraction (not recorded which). The receptor's source is a male donor with ankylosing spondylitis. This rearrangement joins TRBV5-6 to TRBJ2-3; possibly TRBD2 for D (6 bases). The CDR3 loop reads CASSLFGRGADTQYF. In nucleotides, the CDR3 is TGTGCCAGCAGCTTATTCGGGAGAGGGGCAGATACGCAGTATTTT.